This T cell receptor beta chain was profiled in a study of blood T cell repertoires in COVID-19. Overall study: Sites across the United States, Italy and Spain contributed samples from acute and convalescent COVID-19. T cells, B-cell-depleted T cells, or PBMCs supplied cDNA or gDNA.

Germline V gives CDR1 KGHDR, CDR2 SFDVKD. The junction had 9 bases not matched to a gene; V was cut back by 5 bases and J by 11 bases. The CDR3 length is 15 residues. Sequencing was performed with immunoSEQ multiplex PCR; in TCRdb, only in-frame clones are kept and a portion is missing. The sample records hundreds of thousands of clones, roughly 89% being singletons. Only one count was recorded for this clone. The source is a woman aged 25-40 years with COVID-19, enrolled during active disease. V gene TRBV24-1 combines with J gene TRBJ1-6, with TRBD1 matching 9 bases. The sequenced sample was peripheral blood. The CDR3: CATSAPGQGWPPLHF. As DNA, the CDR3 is TGTGCCACCAGTGCTCCAGGACAGGGGTGGCCACCCCTCCACTTT.